This record covers a single TCR beta chain. In the authors' workflow: By means of reference gene primer amplification, nucleated cell counts were estimated. Sequencing was performed with immunoSEQ multiplex PCR; in TCRdb, only in-frame clones are kept and a portion is missing. V and J calls plus clone size are reproduced from that table; the DNA served to infer D and trimming. The sample has approximately 500,000 clones, 70% to 90% seen once. From germline, CDR1 is SEHNR and CDR2 FQNEAQ (reference sequence). The CDR3 is 14 residues long. J lost 4 bases, V lost 8 bases, and 9 bases had no gene match. The sample comes from a study of blood T cell repertoires in COVID-19. Whole-study context: Samples came from the United States, Italy and Spain, spanning acute and convalescent COVID-19. Sources were T cells, B-cell-depleted T cells, or PBMCs; the material itself was cDNA or gDNA.

The clonotype originates from a human donor in a cohort sampled during active COVID-19. The material sequenced was peripheral blood. This chain joins TRBV7-9 and TRBJ1-2, with 8 bases fitting TRBD1. CDR3 sequence (DNA): TGTGCCAGCTCGATGGGACAGGAGGTCTATGGCTACACCTTC. It is translated as CASSMGQEVYGYTF.